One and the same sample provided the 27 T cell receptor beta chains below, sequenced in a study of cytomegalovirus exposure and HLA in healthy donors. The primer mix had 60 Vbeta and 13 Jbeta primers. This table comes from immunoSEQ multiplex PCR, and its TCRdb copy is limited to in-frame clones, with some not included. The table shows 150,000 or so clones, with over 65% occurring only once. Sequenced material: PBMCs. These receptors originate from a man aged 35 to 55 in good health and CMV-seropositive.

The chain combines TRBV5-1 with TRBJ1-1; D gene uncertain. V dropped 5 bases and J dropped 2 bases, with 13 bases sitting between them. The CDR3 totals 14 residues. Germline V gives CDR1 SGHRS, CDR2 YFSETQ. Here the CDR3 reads CASSRVAANTEAFF. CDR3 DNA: TGCGCCAGCAGTCGGGTGGCAGCAAACACTGAAGCTTTCTTT.

The CDR3 DNA reads TGTGCCAGCAGCCACCCCCGGGGGTATTGGGGCCAAGAGACCCAGTACTTC. It translates to CASSHPRGYWGQETQYF. V usage is TRBV14 and J usage is TRBJ2-5, with TRBD2 as a possible D gene (6 bases). CDR1 is SGHDN, CDR2 FVKESK, per germline. V was pared by 3 bases and J by 1 base, with 18 bases between. The CDR3 extends over 17 amino acids.

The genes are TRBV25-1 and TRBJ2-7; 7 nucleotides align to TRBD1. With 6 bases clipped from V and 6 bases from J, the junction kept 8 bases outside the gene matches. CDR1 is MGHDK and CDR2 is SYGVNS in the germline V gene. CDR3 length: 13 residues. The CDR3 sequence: CASRTDRAGEQYF. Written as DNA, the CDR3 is TGTGCCAGCAGAACAGACAGGGCGGGCGAGCAGTACTTC.

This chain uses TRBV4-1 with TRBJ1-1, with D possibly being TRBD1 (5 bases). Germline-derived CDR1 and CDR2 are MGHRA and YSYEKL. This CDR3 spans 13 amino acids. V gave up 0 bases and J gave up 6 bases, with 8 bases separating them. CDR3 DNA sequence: TGCGCCAGCAGCCAAGATAGGGGATCTGAAGCTTTCTTT. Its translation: CASSQDRGSEAFF.

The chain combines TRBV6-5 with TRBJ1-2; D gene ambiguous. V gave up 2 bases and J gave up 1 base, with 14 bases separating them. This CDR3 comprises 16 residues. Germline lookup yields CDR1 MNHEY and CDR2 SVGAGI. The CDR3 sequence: CASSYGVSLRNYGYTF. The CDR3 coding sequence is TGTGCCAGCAGTTACGGAGTTTCCCTGCGTAACTATGGCTACACCTTC.

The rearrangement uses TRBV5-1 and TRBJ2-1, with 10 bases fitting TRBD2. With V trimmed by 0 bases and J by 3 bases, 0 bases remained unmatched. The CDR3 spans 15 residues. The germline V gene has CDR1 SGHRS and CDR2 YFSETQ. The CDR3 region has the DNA TGCGCCAGCAGCTTGGGACTAGCGGGCTACAATGAGCAGTTCTTC. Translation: CASSLGLAGYNEQFF.

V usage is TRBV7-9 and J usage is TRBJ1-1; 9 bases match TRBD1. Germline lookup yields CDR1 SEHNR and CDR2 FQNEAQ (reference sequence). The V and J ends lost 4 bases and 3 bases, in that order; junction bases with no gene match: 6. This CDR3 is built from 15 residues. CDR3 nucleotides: TGTGCCAGCAGCTGGGGGACAGGGCGGGACACTGAAGCTTTCTTT. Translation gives CASSWGTGRDTEAFF.

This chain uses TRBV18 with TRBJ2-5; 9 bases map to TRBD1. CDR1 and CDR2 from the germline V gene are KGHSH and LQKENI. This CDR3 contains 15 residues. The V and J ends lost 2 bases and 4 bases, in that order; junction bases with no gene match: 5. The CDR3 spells CASSPIAGQGETQYF. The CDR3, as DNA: TGTGCCAGCTCACCAATCGCGGGACAGGGAGAGACCCAGTACTTC.

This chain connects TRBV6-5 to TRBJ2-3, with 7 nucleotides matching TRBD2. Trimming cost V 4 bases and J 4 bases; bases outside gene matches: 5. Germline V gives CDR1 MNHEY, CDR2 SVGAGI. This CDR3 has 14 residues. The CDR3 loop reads CASSLGLGADTQYF. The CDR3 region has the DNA TGTGCCAGCAGTTTAGGACTAGGCGCAGATACGCAGTATTTT.

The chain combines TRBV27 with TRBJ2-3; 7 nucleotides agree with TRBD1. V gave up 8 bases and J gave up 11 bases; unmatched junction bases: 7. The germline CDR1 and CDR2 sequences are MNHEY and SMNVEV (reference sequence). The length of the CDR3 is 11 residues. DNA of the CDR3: TGTGCCAGCTCGACAGGGTTGGGGCAGTATTTT. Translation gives CASSTGLGQYF.

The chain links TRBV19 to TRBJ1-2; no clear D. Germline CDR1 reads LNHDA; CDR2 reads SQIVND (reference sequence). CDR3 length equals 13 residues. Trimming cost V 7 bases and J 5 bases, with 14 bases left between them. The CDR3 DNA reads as TGTGCCAGTACCGCCCTCAGTCCTTATGGCTACACCTTC. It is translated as CASTALSPYGYTF.

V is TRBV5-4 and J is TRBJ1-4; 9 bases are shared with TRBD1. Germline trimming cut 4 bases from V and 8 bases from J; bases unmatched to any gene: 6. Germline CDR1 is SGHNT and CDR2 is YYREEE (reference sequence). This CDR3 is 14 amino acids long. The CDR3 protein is CASSQQGAGEKLFF. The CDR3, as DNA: TGTGCCAGCAGCCAACAGGGGGCAGGAGAAAAACTGTTTTTT.

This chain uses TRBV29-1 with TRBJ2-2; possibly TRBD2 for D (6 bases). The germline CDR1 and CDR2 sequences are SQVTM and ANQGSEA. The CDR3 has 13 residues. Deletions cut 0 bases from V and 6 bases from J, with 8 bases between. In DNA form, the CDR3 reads TGCAGCGTTGAAGATCCGGGGGCCGGGGAGCTGTTTTTT. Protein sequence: CSVEDPGAGELFF.

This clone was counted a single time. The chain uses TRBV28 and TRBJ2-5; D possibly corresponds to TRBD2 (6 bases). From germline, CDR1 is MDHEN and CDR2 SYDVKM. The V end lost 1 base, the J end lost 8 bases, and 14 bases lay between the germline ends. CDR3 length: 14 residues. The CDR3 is CASSLLGEEKTQYF. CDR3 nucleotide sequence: TGTGCCAGCAGTTTATTGGGGGAGGAGAAAACCCAGTACTTC.

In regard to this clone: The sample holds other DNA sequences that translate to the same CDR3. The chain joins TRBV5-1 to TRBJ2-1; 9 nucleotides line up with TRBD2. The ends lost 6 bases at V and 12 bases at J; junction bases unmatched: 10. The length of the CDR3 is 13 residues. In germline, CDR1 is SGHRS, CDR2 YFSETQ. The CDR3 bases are TGCGCCAGCACGGTAGCGGGAGAGGGCTTGCAGTTCTTC. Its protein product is CASTVAGEGLQFF.

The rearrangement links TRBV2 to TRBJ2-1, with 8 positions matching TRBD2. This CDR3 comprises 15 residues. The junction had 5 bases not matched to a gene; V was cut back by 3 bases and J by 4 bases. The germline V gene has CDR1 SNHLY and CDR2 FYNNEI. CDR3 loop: CASSEVTSVYNEQFF. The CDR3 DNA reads TGTGCCAGCAGTGAGGTGACTAGCGTGTACAATGAGCAGTTCTTC. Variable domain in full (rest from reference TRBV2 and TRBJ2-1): EPEVTQTPSHQVTQMGQEVILRCVPISNHLYFYWYRQILGQKVEFLVSFYNNEISEKSEIFDDQFSVERPDGSNFTLKIRSTKLEDSAMYFCASSEVTSVYNEQFFGPGTRLTVL.

The chain's CDR3 is CASSLEEEKLFF. For the CDR3, the DNA is TGTGCCAGCAGCTTGGAGGAGGAAAAACTGTTTTTT. V gene TRBV5-8 combines with J gene TRBJ1-4; D not certain. Germline lookup yields CDR1 SGHTS and CDR2 YDEGEE. V was cut by 0 bases and J by 8 bases, with 5 bases left in between. CDR3 size: 12 residues.

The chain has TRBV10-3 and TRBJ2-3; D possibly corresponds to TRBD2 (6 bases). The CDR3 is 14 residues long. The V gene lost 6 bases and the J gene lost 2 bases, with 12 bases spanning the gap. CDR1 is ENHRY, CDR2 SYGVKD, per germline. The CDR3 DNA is TGTGCCATCAGCCCGACGGACTACACAGATACGCAGTATTTT. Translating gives CAISPTDYTDTQYF.

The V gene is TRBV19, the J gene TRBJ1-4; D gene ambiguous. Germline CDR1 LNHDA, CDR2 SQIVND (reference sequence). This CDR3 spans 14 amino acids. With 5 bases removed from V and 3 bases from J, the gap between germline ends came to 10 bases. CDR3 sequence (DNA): TGTGCCAGTAGTGGAACAGCAGCTAATGAAAAACTGTTTTTT. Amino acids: CASSGTAANEKLFF.

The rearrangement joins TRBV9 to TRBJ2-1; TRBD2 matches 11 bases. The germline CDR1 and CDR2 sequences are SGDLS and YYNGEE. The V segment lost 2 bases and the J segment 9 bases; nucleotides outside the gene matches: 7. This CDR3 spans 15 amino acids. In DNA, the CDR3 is TGTGCCAGCAGCGTGGGAACTAGCGGGAGAGGTGAGCAGTTCTTC. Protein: CASSVGTSGRGEQFF. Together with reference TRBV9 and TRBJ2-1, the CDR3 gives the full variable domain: DSGVTQTPKHLITATGQRVTLRCSPRSGDLSVYWYQQSLDQGLQFLIQYYNGEERAKGNILERFSAQQFPDLHSELNLSSLELGDSALYFCASSVGTSGRGEQFFGPGTRLTVL.

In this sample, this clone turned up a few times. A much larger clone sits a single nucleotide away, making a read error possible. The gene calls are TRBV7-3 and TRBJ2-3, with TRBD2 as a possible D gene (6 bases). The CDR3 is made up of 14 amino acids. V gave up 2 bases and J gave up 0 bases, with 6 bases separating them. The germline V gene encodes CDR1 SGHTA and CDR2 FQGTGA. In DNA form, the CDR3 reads TGTGCCAGCAGCTTAGCGGGGAGCACAGATACGCAGTATTTT. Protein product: CASSLAGSTDTQYF.

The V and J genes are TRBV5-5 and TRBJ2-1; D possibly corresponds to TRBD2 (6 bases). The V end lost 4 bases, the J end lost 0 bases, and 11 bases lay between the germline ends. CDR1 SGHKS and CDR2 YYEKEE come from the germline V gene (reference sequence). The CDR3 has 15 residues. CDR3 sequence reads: CASSRGLGSYNEQFF. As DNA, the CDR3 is TGTGCCAGCAGCCGGGGACTGGGCTCCTACAATGAGCAGTTCTTC.

The CDR3 DNA reads TGTGCCAGCAGTTTCCCCACTAGCGGGAGATACGAGCAGTACTTC. Protein: CASSFPTSGRYEQYF. V and J are TRBV28 and TRBJ2-7; 11 positions agree with TRBD2. Germline trimming cut 3 bases from V and 4 bases from J; bases unmatched to any gene: 5. CDR3 length: 15 residues. Germline V gene sequence: CDR1 MDHEN, CDR2 SYDVKM.

The CDR3 here is CASSGGGRGWADTQYF. CDR3 nucleotide sequence: TGTGCCAGCAGCGGGGGGGGACGGGGGTGGGCGGATACGCAGTATTTT. This chain connects TRBV5-4 to TRBJ2-3; TRBD2 agrees at 7 bases. Germline assignment: CDR1 SGHNT and CDR2 YYREEE (reference sequence). The ends lost 4 bases at V and 6 bases at J; junction bases unmatched: 14. CDR3 length equals 16 residues.

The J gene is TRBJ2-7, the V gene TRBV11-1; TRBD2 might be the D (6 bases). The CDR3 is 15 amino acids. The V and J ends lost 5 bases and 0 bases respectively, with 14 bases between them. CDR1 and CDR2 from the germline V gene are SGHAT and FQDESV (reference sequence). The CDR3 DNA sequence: TGTGCCAGCAGCCGGGGGACGGTCAGCTCCTACGAGCAGTACTTC. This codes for CASSRGTVSSYEQYF.

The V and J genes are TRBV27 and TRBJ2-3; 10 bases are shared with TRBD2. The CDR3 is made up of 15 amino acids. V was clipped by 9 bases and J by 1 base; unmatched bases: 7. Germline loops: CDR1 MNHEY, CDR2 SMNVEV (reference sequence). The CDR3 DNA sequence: TGTGCCAGTTCTTCCGGGACTAGCGGCACAGATACGCAGTATTTT. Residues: CASSSGTSGTDTQYF.

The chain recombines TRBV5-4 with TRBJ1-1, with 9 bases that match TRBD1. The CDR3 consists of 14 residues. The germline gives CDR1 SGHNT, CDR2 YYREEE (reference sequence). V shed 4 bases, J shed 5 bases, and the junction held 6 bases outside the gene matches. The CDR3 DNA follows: TGTGCCAGCAGCGCACAGGGGGCGCGAACTGAAGCTTTCTTT. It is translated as CASSAQGARTEAFF.